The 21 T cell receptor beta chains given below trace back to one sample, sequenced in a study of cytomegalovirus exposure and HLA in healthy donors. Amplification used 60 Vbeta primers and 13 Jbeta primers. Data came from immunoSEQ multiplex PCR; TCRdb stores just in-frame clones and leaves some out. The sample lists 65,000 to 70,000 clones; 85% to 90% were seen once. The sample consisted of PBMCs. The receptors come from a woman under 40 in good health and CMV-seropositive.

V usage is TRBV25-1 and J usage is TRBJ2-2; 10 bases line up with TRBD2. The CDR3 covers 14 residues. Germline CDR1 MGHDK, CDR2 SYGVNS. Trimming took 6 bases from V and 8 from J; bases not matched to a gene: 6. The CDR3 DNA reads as TGTGCCAGCAGAGGGTCTAGCGGGAGTGGGGAGCTGTTTTTT. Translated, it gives CASRGSSGSGELFF.

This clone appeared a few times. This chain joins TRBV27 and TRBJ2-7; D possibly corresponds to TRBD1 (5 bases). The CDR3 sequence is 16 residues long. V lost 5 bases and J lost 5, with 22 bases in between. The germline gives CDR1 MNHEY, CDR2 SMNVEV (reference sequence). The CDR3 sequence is CASSTPLRRATHEQYF. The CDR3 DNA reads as TGTGCCAGCAGTACCCCTCTGCGCAGGGCTACCCACGAGCAGTACTTC.

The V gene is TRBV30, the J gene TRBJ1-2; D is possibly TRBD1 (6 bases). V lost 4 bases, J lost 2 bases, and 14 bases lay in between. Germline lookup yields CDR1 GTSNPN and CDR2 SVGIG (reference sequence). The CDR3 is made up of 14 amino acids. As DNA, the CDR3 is TGTGCCTGGACCGGTCGGGACAAAAACTATGGCTACACCTTC. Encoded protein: CAWTGRDKNYGYTF.

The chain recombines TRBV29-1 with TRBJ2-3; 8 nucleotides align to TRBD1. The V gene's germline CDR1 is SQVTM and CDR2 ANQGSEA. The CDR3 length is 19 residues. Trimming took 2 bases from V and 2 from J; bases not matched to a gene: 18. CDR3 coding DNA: TGCAGCGTTGAAAGGCTGATGACGGGCCAGGGGGCGCCCACAGATACGCAGTATTTT. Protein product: CSVERLMTGQGAPTDTQYF.

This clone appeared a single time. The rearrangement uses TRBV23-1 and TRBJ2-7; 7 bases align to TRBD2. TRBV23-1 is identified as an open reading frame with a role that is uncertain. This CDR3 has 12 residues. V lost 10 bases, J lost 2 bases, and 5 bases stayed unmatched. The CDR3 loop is CATGGVAYEQYF. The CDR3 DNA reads TGCGCCACGGGAGGAGTCGCCTACGAGCAGTACTTC.

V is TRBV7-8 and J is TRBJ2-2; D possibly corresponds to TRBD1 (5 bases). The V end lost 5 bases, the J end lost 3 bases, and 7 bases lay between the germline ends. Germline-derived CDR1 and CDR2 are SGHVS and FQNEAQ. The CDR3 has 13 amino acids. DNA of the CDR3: TGTGCCAGCAGCCCAGGGTACACCGGGGAGCTGTTTTTT. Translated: CASSPGYTGELFF.

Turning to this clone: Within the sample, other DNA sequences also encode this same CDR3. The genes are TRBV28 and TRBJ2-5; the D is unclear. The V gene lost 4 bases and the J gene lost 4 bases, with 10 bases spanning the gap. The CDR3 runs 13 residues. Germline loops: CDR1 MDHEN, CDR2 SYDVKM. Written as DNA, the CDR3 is TGTGCCAGCAGTTCTTTCGTGAGAGAGACCCAGTACTTC. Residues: CASSSFVRETQYF.

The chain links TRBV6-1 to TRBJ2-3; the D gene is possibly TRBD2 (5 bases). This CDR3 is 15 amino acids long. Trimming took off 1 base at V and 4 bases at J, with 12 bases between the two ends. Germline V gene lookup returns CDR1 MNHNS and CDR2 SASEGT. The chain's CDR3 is CASSEGTFSPDTQYF. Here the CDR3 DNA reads TGTGCCAGCAGTGAAGGGACTTTTAGCCCAGATACGCAGTATTTT.

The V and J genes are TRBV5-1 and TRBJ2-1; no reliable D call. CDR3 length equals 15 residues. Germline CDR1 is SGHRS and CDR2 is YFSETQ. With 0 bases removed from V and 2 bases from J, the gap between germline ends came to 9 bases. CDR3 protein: CASSLGPETYNEQFF. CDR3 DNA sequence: TGCGCCAGCAGCTTGGGTCCCGAGACCTACAATGAGCAGTTCTTC.

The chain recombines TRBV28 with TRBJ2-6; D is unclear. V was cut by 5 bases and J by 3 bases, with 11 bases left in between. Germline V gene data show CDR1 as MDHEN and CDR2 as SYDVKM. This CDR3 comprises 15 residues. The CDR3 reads CASSTQVGGANVLTF. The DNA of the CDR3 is TGTGCCAGCAGTACCCAGGTTGGTGGGGCCAACGTCCTGACTTTC.

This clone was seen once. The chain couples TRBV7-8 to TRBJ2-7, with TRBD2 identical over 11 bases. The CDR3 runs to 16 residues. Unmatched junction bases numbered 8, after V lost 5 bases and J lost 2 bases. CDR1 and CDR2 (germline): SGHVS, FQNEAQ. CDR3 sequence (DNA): TGTGCCAGCAGCCCCCCCGGGACTAGCGGAACCTACGAGCAGTACTTC. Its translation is CASSPPGTSGTYEQYF.

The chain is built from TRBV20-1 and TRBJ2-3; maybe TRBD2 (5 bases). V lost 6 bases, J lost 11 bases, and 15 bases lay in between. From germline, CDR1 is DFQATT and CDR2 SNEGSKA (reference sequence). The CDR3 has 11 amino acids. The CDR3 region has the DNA TGCAGTGCCCCCACGGCTAGCCTGCAGTATTTT. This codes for CSAPTASLQYF.

The CDR3 sequence: CASSLAGGDAFF. In DNA form, the CDR3 reads TGTGCCAGCAGCTTAGCAGGGGGCGACGCTTTCTTT. The gene calls are TRBV7-2 and TRBJ1-1; 7 bases agree with TRBD1. Losses at the gene ends were 0 bases for V and 11 bases for J; bases not matched to a gene: 3. Germline V gene data show CDR1 as SGHTA and CDR2 as FQGNSA. The CDR3 contains 12 residues.

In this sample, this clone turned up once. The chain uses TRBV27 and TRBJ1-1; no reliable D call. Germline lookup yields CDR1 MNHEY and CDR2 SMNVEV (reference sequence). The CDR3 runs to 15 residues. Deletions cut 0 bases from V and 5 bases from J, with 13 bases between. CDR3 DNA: TGTGCCAGCAGTTTATCATCGGGTCCTGGGACTGAAGCTTTCTTT. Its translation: CASSLSSGPGTEAFF.

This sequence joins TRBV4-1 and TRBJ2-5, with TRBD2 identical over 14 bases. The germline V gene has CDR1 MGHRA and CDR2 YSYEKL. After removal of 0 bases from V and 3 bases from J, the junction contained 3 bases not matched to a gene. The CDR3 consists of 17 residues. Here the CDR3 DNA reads TGCGCCAGCAGCCAAGAGAGGGGACTAGCGGGAGAAGAGACCCAGTACTTC. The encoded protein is CASSQERGLAGEETQYF.

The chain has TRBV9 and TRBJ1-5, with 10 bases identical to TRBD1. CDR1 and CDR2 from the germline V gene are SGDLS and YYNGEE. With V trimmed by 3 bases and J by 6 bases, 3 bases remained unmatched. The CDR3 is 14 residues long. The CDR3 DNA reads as TGTGCCAGCAGCGGACAGGGGGCCGGTCAGCCCCAGCATTTT. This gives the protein CASSGQGAGQPQHF.

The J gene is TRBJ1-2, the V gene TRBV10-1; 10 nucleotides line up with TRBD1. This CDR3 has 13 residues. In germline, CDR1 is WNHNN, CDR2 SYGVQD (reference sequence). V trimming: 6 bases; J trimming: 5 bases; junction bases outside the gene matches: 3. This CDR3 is CASSLGQGYGYTF. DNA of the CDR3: TGCGCCAGCAGCTTGGGACAGGGGTATGGCTACACCTTC.

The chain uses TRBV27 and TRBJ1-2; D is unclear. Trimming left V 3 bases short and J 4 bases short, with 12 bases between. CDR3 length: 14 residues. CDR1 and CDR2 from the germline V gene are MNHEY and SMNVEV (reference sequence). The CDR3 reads CASSFGREAYGYTF. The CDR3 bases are TGTGCCAGCAGTTTCGGACGGGAGGCCTATGGCTACACCTTC.

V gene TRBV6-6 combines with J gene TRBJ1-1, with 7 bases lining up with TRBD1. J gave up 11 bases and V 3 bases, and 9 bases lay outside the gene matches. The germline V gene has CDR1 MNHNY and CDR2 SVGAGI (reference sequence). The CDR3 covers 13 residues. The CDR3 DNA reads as TGTGCCAGCAGTTATTCGGACAGGTCCTTGGCTTTCTTT. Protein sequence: CASSYSDRSLAFF.

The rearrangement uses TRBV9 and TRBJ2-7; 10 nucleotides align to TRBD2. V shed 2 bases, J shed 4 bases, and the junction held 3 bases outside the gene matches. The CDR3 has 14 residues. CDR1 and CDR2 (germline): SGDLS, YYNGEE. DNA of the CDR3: TGTGCCAGCAGCGTGGGTAGCGGGAGGTACGAGCAGTACTTC. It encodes CASSVGSGRYEQYF.

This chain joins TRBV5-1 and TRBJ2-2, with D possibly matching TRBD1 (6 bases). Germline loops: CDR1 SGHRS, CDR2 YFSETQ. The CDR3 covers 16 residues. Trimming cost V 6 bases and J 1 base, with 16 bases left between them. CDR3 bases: TGCGCCAGCACAAGTTCAATAGGGGGGAACACCGGGGAGCTGTTTTTT. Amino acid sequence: CASTSSIGGNTGELFF.